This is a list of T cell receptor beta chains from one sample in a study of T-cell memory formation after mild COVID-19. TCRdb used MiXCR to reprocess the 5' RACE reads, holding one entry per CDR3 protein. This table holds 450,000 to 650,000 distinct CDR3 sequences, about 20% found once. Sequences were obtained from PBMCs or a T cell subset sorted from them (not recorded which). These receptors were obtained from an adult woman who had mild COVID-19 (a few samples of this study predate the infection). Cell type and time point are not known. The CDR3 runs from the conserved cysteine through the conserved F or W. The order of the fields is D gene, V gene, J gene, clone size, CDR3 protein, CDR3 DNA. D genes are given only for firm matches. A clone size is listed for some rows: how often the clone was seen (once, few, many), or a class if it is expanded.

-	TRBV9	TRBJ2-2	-	CASSKQGSNTGELFF	TGTGCCAGCAGCAAACAGGGATCGAACACCGGGGAGCTGTTTTTT
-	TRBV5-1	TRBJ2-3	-	CASSLENPPSTDTQYF	TGCGCCAGCAGCTTGGAAAACCCCCCTAGCACAGATACGCAGTATTTT
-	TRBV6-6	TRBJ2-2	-	CASKGVSTGDLFF	TGTGCCAGCAAGGGGGTTAGCACCGGGGATCTGTTTTTT
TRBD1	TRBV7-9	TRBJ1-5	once	CASTMGTGNQPQHF	TGTGCCAGCACCATGGGGACAGGGAATCAGCCCCAGCATTTT
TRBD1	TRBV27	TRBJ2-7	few	CASSHKTGSTFYEQYF	TGTGCCAGCAGTCACAAGACAGGGTCTACGTTCTACGAGCAGTACTTC
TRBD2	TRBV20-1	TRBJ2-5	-	CSARVEREVGETQYF	TGCAGTGCTAGAGTGGAGCGGGAGGTGGGGGAGACCCAGTACTTC
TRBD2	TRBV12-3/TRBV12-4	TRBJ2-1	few	CASRTQAGVGNNEQFF	TGTGCCAGCAGGACCCAAGCGGGAGTTGGGAACAATGAGCAGTTCTTC
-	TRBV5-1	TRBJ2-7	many	CASSLDGTPLSYEQYF	TGCGCCAGCAGCTTGGATGGTACGCCCCTCTCCTACGAGCAGTACTTC
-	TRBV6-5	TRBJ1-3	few	CASSPFSGSGNTIYF	TGTGCCAGCAGCCCGTTCTCGGGTTCGGGAAACACCATATATTTT
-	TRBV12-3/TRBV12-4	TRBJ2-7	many	CASSLRGGIYEQYF	TGTGCCAGCAGTTTACGTGGGGGGATCTACGAGCAGTACTTC
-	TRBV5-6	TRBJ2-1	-	CASSVAGPSYNEQFF	TGTGCCAGCAGCGTTGCGGGACCCTCCTACAATGAGCAGTTCTTC
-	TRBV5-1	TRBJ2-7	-	CASSSGDDSYEQYF	TGCGCCAGCAGCTCGGGGGACGACTCCTACGAGCAGTACTTC
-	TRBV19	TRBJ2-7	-	CASSKESGTPALEQYF	TGTGCCAGTAGTAAGGAATCCGGGACACCAGCCCTCGAGCAGTACTTC
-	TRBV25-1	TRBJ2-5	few	CASSDRGDRETQYF	TGTGCCAGCAGTGACAGGGGGGATAGGGAGACCCAGTACTTC
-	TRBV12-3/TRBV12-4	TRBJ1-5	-	CASSPGPRNQPQHF	TGTGCCAGCAGTCCGGGACCGCGCAATCAGCCCCAGCATTTT
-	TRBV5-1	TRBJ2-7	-	CASSLAEGQSSYEQYF	TGCGCCAGCAGCTTGGCCGAGGGTCAAAGCTCCTACGAGCAGTACTTC
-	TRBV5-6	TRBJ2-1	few	CASQSSAGADEQFF	TGTGCCAGCCAATCCTCGGCGGGGGCCGATGAGCAGTTCTTC
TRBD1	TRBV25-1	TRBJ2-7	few	CASSGTGGNEQYF	TGTGCCAGCAGTGGGACAGGGGGTAACGAGCAGTACTTC
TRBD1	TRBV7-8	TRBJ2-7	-	CASSLQTGGNVPYEQYF	TGTGCCAGCAGCTTACAGACAGGGGGAAATGTCCCGTACGAGCAGTACTTC
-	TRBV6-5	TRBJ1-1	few	CASSPNRRTEAFF	TGTGCCAGCAGCCCCAATCGCAGGACTGAAGCTTTCTTT
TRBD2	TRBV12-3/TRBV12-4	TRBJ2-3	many	CASSLLGHGGASTDTQYF	TGTGCCAGCAGTTTATTGGGGCACGGGGGGGCTAGCACAGATACGCAGTATTTT
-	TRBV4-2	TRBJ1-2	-	CASSQGEGRDNYGYTF	TGTGCCAGCAGCCAAGGAGAGGGCAGGGACAACTATGGCTACACCTTC
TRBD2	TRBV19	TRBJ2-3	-	CASSKKRLAGGSDTQYF	TGTGCCAGTAGTAAGAAACGACTAGCGGGAGGCTCAGATACGCAGTATTTT
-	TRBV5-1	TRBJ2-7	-	CASSSRESLTYEQYF	TGCGCCAGCAGCTCCCGGGAGTCCTTAACCTACGAGCAGTACTTC
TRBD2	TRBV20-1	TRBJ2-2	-	CSARDLASGGAPNTGELFF	TGCAGTGCTAGAGATCTGGCTAGCGGGGGGGCCCCAAACACCGGGGAGCTGTTTTTT
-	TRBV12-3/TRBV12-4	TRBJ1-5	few	CASSFELAGQPQHF	TGTGCCAGCAGTTTCGAACTCGCCGGTCAGCCCCAGCATTTT
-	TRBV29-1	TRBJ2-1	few	CSVERVGGSSYNEQFF	TGCAGCGTTGAACGGGTTGGGGGGAGCTCCTACAATGAGCAGTTCTTC
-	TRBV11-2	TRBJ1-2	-	CASSPSYSSYGYTF	TGTGCCAGCAGCCCTTCCTACTCCTCCTATGGCTACACCTTC
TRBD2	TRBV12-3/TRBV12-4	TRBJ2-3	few	CASRPELAGGRGPSTDTQYF	TGTGCCAGCAGGCCCGAACTAGCGGGGGGGCGGGGACCAAGCACAGATACGCAGTATTTT
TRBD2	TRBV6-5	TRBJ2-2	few	CASSYWLAGGYGELFF	TGTGCCAGCAGTTATTGGCTAGCGGGAGGATATGGGGAGCTGTTTTTT
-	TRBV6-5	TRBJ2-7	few	CASSYSLARPSEQYF	TGTGCCAGCAGTTACTCGTTAGCGCGTCCTTCCGAGCAGTACTTC
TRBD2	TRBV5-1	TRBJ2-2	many	CASSVGLAGDLDTGELFF	TGCGCCAGCAGCGTCGGACTAGCCGGAGACTTGGACACCGGGGAGCTGTTTTTT
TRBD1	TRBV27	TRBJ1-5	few	CATRTGNNQPQHF	TGTGCCACTAGGACAGGGAACAATCAGCCCCAGCATTTT
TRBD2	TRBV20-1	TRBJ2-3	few	CSAARREGTDTQYF	TGCAGTGCGGCGAGGCGGGAGGGAACAGATACGCAGTATTTT
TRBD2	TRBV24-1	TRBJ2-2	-	CATSQGWTSGRISTGELFF	TGTGCCACCTCACAGGGGTGGACTAGCGGGAGGATAAGCACCGGGGAGCTGTTTTTT
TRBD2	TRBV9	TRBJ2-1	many	CASSPTSGRGNEQFF	TGTGCCAGCAGCCCCACGAGCGGGAGGGGCAATGAGCAGTTCTTC
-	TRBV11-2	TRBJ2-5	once	CASSSGRRVKETQYF	TGTGCCAGCAGCTCGGGCAGGAGAGTTAAAGAGACCCAGTACTTC
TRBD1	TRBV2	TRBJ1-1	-	CASSEKGRTGNTEAFF	TGTGCCAGCAGTGAAAAGGGGAGGACAGGGAACACTGAAGCTTTCTTT
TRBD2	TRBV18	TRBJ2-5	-	CASHLAEEETQYF	TGTGCCAGCCATCTAGCGGAGGAAGAGACCCAGTACTTC
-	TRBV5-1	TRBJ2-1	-	CASSLDTGDHNEQFF	TGCGCCAGCAGCTTGGATACGGGGGATCACAATGAGCAGTTCTTC
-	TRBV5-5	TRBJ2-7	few	CASSPTPGVYEQYF	TGTGCCAGCAGCCCAACCCCGGGGGTCTACGAGCAGTACTTC
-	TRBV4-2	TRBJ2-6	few	CASSQDWAAGANVLTF	TGTGCCAGCAGCCAAGATTGGGCTGCGGGGGCCAACGTCCTGACTTTC
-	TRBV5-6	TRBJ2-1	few	CASSFRDAQFF	TGTGCCAGCAGCTTCCGGGACGCGCAGTTCTTC
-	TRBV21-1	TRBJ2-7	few	CASSTQGGIYEQYF	TGTGCCAGCAGCACCCAGGGGGGGATCTACGAGCAGTACTTC
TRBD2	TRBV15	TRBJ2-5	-	CATSRGSSGVETQYF	TGTGCCACCAGCAGAGGGTCTAGCGGGGTTGAGACCCAGTACTTC
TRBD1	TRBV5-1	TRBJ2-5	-	CASSPGTGGPSETQYF	TGCGCCAGCAGCCCCGGGACAGGGGGCCCCTCGGAGACCCAGTACTTC
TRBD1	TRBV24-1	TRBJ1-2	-	CATSSSGTGKYGYTF	TGTGCCACCAGTTCATCCGGGACAGGGAAGTATGGCTACACCTTC
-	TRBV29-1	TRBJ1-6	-	CSVSVAENSPLHF	TGCAGCGTTAGTGTGGCAGAGAATTCACCCCTCCACTTT
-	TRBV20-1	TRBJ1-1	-	CSASEGFEAFF	TGCAGTGCTAGCGAGGGGTTTGAAGCTTTCTTT
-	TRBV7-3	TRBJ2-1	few	CASSRLRGTTMDEQFF	TGTGCCAGCAGTCGTCTTCGGGGAACTACAATGGATGAGCAGTTCTTC